A selection of T cell receptor beta chains follows, all from one sample in a study of blood T cell repertoires in COVID-19. Assay: immunoSEQ multiplex PCR; the TCRdb copy retains only in-frame clones and omits some. This sample has about 32,000 clones, with about 92% found just once. Sequences were obtained from peripheral blood. Receptors originate from a male donor with active COVID-19. CDR3s include the opening cysteine and the closing phenylalanine or tryptophan.

V gene: TRBV7-2
J gene: TRBJ1-2
CDR3 protein: CASSLDRNSYGYTF

V gene: TRBV6-2/TRBV6-3
J gene: TRBJ2-7
CDR3 protein: CASSWTAEQYF

V gene: TRBV19
J gene: TRBJ2-1
CDR3 protein: CASSPWTSGEYNEQFF

V gene: TRBV11-2
J gene: TRBJ1-1
CDR3 protein: CASSDRRNTEAFF

V gene: TRBV11-3
J gene: TRBJ1-2
CDR3 protein: CASSDPGTDPFYGYTF

V gene: TRBV2
J gene: TRBJ2-7
CDR3 protein: CASRNQGTSYEQYF

V gene: TRBV7-2
J gene: TRBJ1-1
CDR3 protein: CASSLNTEAFF

V gene: TRBV18
J gene: TRBJ1-2
CDR3 protein: CASSPLDSFNYGYTF

V gene: TRBV6-2/TRBV6-3
J gene: TRBJ2-3
CDR3 protein: CASSYGLGAADTQYF

V gene: TRBV5-4
J gene: TRBJ2-3
CDR3 protein: CASSVRVAGSSTDTQYF

V gene: TRBV6-2/TRBV6-3
J gene: TRBJ2-7
CDR3 protein: CASSPPGGSAYEQYF

V gene: TRBV6-2/TRBV6-3
J gene: TRBJ1-2
CDR3 protein: CASSYGVNFYGYTF

V gene: TRBV9
J gene: TRBJ1-1
CDR3 protein: CASSVEPGKYFTNTEAFF

V gene: TRBV18
J gene: TRBJ2-7
CDR3 protein: CASSTGTGSYEQYF

V gene: TRBV7-6
J gene: TRBJ2-5
CDR3 protein: CASSLRGTGEQTQYF

V gene: TRBV10-1
J gene: TRBJ1-1
CDR3 protein: CASNPGHRNTEAFF

V gene: TRBV7-9
J gene: TRBJ1-4
CDR3 protein: CASSLAGAAYATNEKLFF

V gene: TRBV9
J gene: TRBJ2-3
CDR3 protein: CASSVEWRNTQYF

V gene: TRBV5-1
J gene: TRBJ2-2
CDR3 protein: CASSFPAGELFF

V gene: TRBV4-2
J gene: TRBJ1-2
CDR3 protein: CASSQVQGTANYGYTF

V gene: TRBV29-1
J gene: TRBJ2-5
CDR3 protein: CSAQGQLETQYF

V gene: TRBV9
J gene: TRBJ2-5
CDR3 protein: CASSVDREELRETQYF

V gene: TRBV9
J gene: TRBJ2-3
CDR3 protein: CASSASRLADRTDTQYF

V gene: TRBV7-7
J gene: TRBJ2-1
CDR3 protein: CASSQGGGGYNEQFF

V gene: TRBV4-3
J gene: TRBJ1-3
CDR3 protein: CASSQGTLGNTIYF

V gene: TRBV7-2
J gene: TRBJ1-1
CDR3 protein: CASRRQGALILNTEAFF

V gene: TRBV7-9
J gene: TRBJ1-2
CDR3 protein: CASSRIGSGGGYTF

V gene: TRBV18
J gene: TRBJ2-2
CDR3 protein: CASPEQPSNTGELFF

V gene: TRBV6-2/TRBV6-3
J gene: TRBJ1-2
CDR3 protein: CASSQTLDGSYYGYTF

V gene: TRBV7-9
J gene: TRBJ1-5
CDR3 protein: CASSLTTGRGSSQPQHF

V gene: TRBV7-2
J gene: TRBJ1-2
CDR3 protein: CASSLQGKEGYTF

V gene: TRBV6-5
J gene: TRBJ1-2
CDR3 protein: CASAGAGRFDRYTF

V gene: TRBV24-1
J gene: TRBJ2-1
CDR3 protein: CATSATGLYEQFF

V gene: TRBV27
J gene: TRBJ1-2
CDR3 protein: CASSLSRASIYGYTF

V gene: TRBV2
J gene: TRBJ1-2
CDR3 protein: CASRLTGTGGGYTF

V gene: TRBV12-1
J gene: TRBJ1-4
CDR3 protein: CASSLGLEKLFF

V gene: TRBV27
J gene: TRBJ1-6
CDR3 protein: CASGRQNSPLHF

V gene: TRBV9
J gene: TRBJ1-1
CDR3 protein: CASNEKGNDRDTFF

V gene: TRBV5-5
J gene: TRBJ1-4
CDR3 protein: CASSLGTGRLEEKLFF